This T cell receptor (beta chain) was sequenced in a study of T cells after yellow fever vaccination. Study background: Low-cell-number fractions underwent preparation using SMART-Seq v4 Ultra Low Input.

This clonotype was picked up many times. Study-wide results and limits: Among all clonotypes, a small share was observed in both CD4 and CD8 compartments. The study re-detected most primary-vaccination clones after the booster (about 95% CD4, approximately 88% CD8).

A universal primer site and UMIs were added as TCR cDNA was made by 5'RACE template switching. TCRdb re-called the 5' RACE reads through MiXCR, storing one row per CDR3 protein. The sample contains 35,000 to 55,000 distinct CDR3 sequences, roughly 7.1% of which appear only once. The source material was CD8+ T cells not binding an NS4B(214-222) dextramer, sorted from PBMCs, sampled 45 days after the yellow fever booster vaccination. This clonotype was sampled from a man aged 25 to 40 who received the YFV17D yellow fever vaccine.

The CDR3 nucleotides are TGTGCCAGCCGAATATCAGGAGGAGGCTACGAGCAGTACTTC. This translates into CASRISGGGYEQYF. The V gene is TRBV6-5, the J gene TRBJ2-7; TRBD2 might be the D (5 bases). Per germline, CDR1 MNHEY and CDR2 SVGAGI. Trimming took 8 bases from V and 3 from J, leaving 17 bases between them. There are 14 residues in the CDR3.